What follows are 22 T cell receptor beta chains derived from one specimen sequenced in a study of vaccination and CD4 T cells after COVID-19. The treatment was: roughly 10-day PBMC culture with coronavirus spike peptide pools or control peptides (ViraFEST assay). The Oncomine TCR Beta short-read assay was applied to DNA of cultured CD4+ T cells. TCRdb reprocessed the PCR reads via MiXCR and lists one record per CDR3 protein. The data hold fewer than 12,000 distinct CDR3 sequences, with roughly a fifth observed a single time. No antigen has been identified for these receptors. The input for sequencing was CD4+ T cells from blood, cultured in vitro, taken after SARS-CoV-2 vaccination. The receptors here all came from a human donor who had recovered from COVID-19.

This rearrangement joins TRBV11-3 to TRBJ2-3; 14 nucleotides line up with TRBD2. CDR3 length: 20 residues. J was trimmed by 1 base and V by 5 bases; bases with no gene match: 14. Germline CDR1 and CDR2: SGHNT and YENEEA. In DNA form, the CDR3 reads TGTGCCAGCAGCCGTACGCCCGGGACTAGCGGGAGAGGGCGCACAGATACGCAGTATTTT. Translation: CASSRTPGTSGRGRTDTQYF. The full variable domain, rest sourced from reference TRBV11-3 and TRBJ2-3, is EAGVVQSPRYKIIEKKQPVAFWCNPISGHNTLYWYLQNLGQGPELLIRYENEEAVDDSQLPKDRFSAERLKGVDSTLKIQPAELGDSAVYLCASSRTPGTSGRGRTDTQYFGPGTRLTVL.

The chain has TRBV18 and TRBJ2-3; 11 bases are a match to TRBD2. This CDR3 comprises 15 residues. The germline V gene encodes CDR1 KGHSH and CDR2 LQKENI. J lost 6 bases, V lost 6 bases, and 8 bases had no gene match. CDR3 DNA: TGTGCCAGCTCGCATCTAGCGGGGGGAAGCGATACGCAGTATTTT. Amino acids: CASSHLAGGSDTQYF.

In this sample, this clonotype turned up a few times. The CDR3 here is CASSRDLGYGYTF. CDR3 DNA sequence: TGTGCCAGCAGCAGAGACTTAGGGTATGGCTACACCTTC. The rearrangement links TRBV6-2 or TRBV6-3 to TRBJ1-2, with unresolved D. In germline, CDR1 is MNHEY, CDR2 SVGEGT. The CDR3 sequence is 13 residues long. V was pared by 6 bases and J by 5 bases, with 13 bases between.

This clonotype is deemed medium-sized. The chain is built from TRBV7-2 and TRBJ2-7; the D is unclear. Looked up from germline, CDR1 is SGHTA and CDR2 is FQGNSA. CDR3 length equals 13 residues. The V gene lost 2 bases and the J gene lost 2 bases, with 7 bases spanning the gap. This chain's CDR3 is CASSLSGAYEQYF. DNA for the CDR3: TGTGCCAGCAGCTTATCTGGGGCCTACGAGCAGTACTTC.

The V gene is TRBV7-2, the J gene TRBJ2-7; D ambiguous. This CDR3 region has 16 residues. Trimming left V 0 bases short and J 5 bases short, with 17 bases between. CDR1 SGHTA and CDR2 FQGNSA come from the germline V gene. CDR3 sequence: CASSLAGPRLRNEQYF. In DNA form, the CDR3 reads TGTGCCAGCAGCTTAGCGGGCCCCCGATTAAGGAACGAGCAGTACTTC.

The CDR3 region has the DNA TGTGCCATCAGTGAGAGGGGGGTACAGGATCAGCCCCAGCATTTT. Protein sequence: CAISERGVQDQPQHF. V and J are TRBV10-3 and TRBJ1-5; tentative D call: TRBD1 (6 bases). Germline CDR1 ENHRY, CDR2 SYGVKD. The CDR3 spans 15 residues. The V end was cut by 2 bases, the J end by 5 bases, with 13 bases between.

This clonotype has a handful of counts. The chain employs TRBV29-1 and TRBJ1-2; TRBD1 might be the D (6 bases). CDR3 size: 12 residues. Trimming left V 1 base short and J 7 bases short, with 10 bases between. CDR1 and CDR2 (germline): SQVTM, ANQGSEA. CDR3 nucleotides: TGCAGCGTTGAAGCGATGGGGGCTGGCTACACCTTC. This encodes CSVEAMGAGYTF.

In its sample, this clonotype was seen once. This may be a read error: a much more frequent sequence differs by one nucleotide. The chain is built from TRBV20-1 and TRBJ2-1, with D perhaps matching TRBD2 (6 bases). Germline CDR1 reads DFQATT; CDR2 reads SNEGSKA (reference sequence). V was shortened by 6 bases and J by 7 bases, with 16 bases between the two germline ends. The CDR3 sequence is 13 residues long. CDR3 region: CSARRDLQNEQFF. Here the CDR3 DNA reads TGCAGTGCCCGGCGGGACCTCCAAAATGAGCAGTTCTTC.

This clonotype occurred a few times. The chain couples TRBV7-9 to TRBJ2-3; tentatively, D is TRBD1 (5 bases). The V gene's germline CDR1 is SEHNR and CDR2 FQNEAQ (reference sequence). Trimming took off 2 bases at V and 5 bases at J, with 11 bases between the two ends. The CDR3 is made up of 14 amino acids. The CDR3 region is CASSLNQGGDTQYF. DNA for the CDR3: TGTGCCAGCAGCTTAAACCAGGGCGGAGATACGCAGTATTTT. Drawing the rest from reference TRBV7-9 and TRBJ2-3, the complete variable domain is DTGVSQNPRHKITKRGQNVTFRCDPISEHNRLYWYRQTLGQGPEFLTYFQNEAQLEKSRLLSDRFSAERPKGSFSTLEIQRTEQGDSAMYLCASSLNQGGDTQYFGPGTRLTVL.

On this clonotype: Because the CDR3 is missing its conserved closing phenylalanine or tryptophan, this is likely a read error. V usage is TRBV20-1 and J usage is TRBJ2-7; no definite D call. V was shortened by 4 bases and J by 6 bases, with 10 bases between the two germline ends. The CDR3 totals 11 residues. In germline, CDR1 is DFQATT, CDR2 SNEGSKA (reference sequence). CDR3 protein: CSATYYSEQYL. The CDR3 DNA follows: TGCAGTGCTACTTACTATAGCGAGCAGTACCTC.

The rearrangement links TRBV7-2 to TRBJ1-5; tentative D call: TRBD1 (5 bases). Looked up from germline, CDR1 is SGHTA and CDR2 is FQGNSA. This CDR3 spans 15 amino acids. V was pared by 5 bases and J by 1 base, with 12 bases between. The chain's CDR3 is CASSHRGASNQPQHF. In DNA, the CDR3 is TGTGCCAGCAGCCATCGTGGGGCAAGCAATCAGCCCCAGCATTTT.

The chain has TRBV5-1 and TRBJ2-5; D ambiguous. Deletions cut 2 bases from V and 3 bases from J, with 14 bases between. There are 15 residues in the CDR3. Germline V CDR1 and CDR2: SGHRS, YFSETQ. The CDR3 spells CASSFGVAGKETQYF. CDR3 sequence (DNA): TGCGCCAGCAGCTTTGGGGTAGCTGGGAAAGAGACCCAGTACTTC.

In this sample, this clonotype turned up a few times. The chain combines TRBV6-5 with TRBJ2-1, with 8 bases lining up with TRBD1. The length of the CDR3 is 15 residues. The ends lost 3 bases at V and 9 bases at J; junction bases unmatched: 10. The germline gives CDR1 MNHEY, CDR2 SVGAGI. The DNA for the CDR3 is TGTGCCAGCAGTTATACCCAGACAGGGGTCGTTGAGCAGTTCTTC. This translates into CASSYTQTGVVEQFF.

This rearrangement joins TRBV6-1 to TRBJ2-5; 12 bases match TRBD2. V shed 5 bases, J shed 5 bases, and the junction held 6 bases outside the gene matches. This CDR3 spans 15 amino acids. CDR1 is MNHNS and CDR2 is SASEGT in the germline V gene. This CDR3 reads CASSRLAGEGETQYF. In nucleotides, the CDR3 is TGTGCCAGCAGTCGACTAGCGGGAGAGGGGGAGACCCAGTACTTC.

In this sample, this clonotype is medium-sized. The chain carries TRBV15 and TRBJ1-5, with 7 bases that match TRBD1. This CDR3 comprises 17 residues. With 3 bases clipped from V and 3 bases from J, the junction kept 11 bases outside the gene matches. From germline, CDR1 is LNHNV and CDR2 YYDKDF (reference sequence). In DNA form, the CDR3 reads TGTGCCACCAGCAGGGGTTGGGGACAGACGAACAATCAGCCCCAGCATTTT. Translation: CATSRGWGQTNNQPQHF. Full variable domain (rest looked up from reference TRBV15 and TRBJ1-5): DAMVIQNPRYQVTQFGKPVTLSCSQTLNHNVMYWYQQKSSQAPKLLFHYYDKDFNNEADTPDNFQSRRPNTSFCFLDIRSPGLGDTAMYLCATSRGWGQTNNQPQHFGDGTRLSIL.

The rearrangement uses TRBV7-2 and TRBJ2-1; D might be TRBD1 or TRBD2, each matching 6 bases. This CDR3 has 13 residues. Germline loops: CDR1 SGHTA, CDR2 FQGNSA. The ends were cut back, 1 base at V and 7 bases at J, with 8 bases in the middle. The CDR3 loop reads CASSLVGGNEQFF. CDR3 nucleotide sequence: TGTGCCAGCAGCTTAGTAGGGGGGAATGAGCAGTTCTTC.

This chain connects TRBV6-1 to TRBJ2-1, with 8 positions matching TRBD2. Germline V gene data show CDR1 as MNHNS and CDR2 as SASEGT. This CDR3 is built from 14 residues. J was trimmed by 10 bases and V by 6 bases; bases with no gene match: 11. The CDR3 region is CASSNGLRGGEQFF. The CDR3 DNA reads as TGTGCCAGCAGCAATGGCCTCCGGGGGGGGGAGCAGTTCTTC.

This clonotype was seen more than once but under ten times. The CDR3 DNA reads TGTGCCAGCAGCTTAACACAACGGACTAGCGGAAACACAGATACGCAGTATTTT. Translating it yields CASSLTQRTSGNTDTQYF. The V call is TRBV7-9, the J call TRBJ2-3, with 10 bases fitting TRBD2. CDR3 length equals 18 residues. The V gene's germline CDR1 is SEHNR and CDR2 FQNEAQ (reference sequence). J was trimmed by 2 bases and V by 2 bases; bases with no gene match: 10. The whole variable domain, remainder taken from reference TRBV7-9 and TRBJ2-3, is DTGVSQNPRHKITKRGQNVTFRCDPISEHNRLYWYRQTLGQGPEFLTYFQNEAQLEKSRLLSDRFSAERPKGSFSTLEIQRTEQGDSAMYLCASSLTQRTSGNTDTQYFGPGTRLTVL.

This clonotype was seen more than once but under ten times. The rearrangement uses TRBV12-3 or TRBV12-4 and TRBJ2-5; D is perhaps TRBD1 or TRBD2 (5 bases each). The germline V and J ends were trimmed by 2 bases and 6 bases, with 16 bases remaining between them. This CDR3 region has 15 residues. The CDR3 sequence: CASSLTGTAGKTQYF. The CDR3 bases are TGTGCCAGCAGTTTAACCGGGACCGCTGGGAAGACCCAGTACTTC.

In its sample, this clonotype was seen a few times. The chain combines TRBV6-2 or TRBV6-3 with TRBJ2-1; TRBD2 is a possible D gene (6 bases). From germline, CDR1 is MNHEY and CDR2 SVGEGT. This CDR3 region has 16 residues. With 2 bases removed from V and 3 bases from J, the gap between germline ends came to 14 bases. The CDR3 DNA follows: TGTGCCAGCAGTTACCCCCGAGGCGGGAACTACAATGAGCAGTTCTTC. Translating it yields CASSYPRGGNYNEQFF.

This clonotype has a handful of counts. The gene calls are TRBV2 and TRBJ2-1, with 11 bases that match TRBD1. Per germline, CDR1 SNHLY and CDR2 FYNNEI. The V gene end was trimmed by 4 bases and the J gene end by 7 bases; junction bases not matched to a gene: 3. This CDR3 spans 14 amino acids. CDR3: CASSGDRGLNEQFF. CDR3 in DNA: TGTGCCAGCAGTGGGGACAGGGGGTTGAATGAGCAGTTCTTC.

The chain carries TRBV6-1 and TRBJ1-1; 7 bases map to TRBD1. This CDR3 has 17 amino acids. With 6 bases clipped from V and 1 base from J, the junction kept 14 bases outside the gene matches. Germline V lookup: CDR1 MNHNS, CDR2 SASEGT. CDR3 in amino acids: CASSRAPIRGWNTEAFF. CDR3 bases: TGTGCCAGCAGCCGAGCCCCAATCAGGGGGTGGAACACTGAAGCTTTCTTT.